The present entry profiles one T cell receptor beta chain with its context. Its target is not known. Time point noted: recipient sample about 28 days before transplant, after cytoreduction. CDR1 is SNHLY, CDR2 FYNNEI, per germline. Trimming removed 7 bases from V and 0 bases from J, with 7 bases in between. The CDR3 length is 12 residues. Clones were sequenced by immunoSEQ multiplex PCR, and TCRdb holds only the in-frame ones, with some missing. This table holds around 80,000 clones, about 96% found once. This sample was taken from a study of T cell clonotyping in hematopoietic cell transplantation. Broader study findings: After transplant, recipient diversity fell while pathologically expanded clonotypes grew through day 180. Graft donor and pretransplant recipient Inverse Simpson Index values predicted broader posttransplant TCR diversity.

This TCR came from a woman in her fifties or sixties with acute myeloid leukemia. Some clones in this sample may be carry-over from other donors' samples. The chain employs TRBV2 and TRBJ2-7, with D possibly TRBD1 on 5 matching bases. The sample here was peripheral blood mononuclear cells, taken before stem cell transplant. CDR3 sequence: CASKQGSYEQYF. The CDR3 DNA reads as TGTGCCAGCAAGCAGGGCTCCTACGAGCAGTACTTC.